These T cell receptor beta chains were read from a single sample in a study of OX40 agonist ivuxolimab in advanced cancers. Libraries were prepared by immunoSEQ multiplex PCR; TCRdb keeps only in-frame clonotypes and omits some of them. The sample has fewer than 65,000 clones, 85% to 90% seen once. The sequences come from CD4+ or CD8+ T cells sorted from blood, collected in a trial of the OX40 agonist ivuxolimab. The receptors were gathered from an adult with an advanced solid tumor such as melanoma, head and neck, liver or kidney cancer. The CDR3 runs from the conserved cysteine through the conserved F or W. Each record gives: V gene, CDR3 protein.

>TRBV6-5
CASRPDYNEQFF
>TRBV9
CASSVGTGFYEQYF
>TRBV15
CATSSDLRGFNTGELFF
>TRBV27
CASSGTGGNQPQHF
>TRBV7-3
CASSPIRTGSGYTF
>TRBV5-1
CASSLGQLDEQYF
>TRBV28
CASSTPGQGSYEQYF
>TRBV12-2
CASRPRRQGESASTDTQYF
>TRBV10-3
CAISASARAKDTQYF
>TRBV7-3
CASSLIGTDTQYF
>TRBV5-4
CASSFGVLGNEQFF
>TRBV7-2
CASSLAGEKETQYF
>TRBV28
CASRPTSGREDTQYF
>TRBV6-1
CASSWIRDISYEQYF
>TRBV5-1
CASSALEGTSGRAQGTDTQYF
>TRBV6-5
CASSYGRTSTDTQYF
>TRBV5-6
CASSLGPESGELFF
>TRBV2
CASRESGTGLSDIQYF
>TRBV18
CASSPPGLRRGADTQYF
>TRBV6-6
CASSYRQGGPTDTQYF
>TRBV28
CASSSYNPGANVLTF